This T cell receptor (beta chain) was documented in a study of monozygotic twins with inflammatory bowel disease (dated by TCRdb to between 2018 and 2020). For the study in its entirety: The complete study included roughly 30 monozygotic twin pairs: 19 IBD-discordant Danish pairs and nine German pairs, of which four were IBD-concordant and five were IBD-discordant. The search for disease-associated traits relied mainly on comparing IBD patients with their genetically identical healthy co-twins within discordant pairs. Each individual had, on average, about 151 000 unique TCRalpha sequences and 181 000 unique TCRbeta sequences available for analysis. Paper-wide results and their limitations: IBD patients had lower TCRbeta repertoire diversity, measured by the inverse Simpson index, than their healthy co-twins. The analysis was unable to tell apart different T cell subtypes. Because patients received different immunosuppressive treatments, the repertoires may have picked up extra background noise and variability between individuals. No single strong signal or clonotype linked to IBD turned up in the results, so the idea that one exists was not supported. No difference in repertoire similarity was observed between concordant and discordant twins, possibly owing to limited statistical power. IBD patients shared fewer clonotypes with other individuals than healthy twins did, most markedly in patients showing signs of disease activity.

Regarding this clonotype: Its antigen is not yet known.

From each donor, a roughly 2.7 ml peripheral blood sample was collected into PAXgene tubes and kept at -80 degrees C. Total RNA was isolated from whole blood with the PAXgene blood miRNA kit on an automated QIAcube, without T cell sorting. Peripheral blood from monozygotic twin pairs, either concordant or discordant for inflammatory bowel disease, underwent deep TCRalpha and TCRbeta repertoire profiling that used unique molecular barcoding. For every twin pair, smoking habits were documented, and each individual was categorised as a current, former or never smoker. The germline V gene encodes CDR1 MNHNY and CDR2 SVGAGI (reference sequence). The CDR3 goes from the cysteine to the phenylalanine over 14 residues. The DNA is unrecorded. Library preparation employed 5' RACE. The input for every TCR library was approximately 3,500 ng of total RNA. For each sample, cDNA synthesis was carried out in eight separate reactions using SMARTScribe reverse transcriptase. During cDNA synthesis, template switching introduced unique molecular identifiers that contained a 6-nucleotide sample barcode. TCRalpha and TCRbeta cDNA was amplified in two nested PCRs of approximately 17 and 9 cycles, and bead purification was carried out after each PCR. Before amplification, the cDNA was treated with uracil DNA-glycosylase and purified using the QIAquick PCR purification kit. The second PCR added Illumina TruSeq-compatible adapters along with sample-specific barcodes. Library quality and concentration were assessed using TapeStation and Qubit, and about 4.7 ng of each library was pooled. Pooled libraries were sequenced on an Illumina HiSeq2500 single-index Rapid Run with 2 x 100 bp reads and custom sequencing primers. As for how the authors treated the data: UMI-based consensus assembly with MiGEC version 1.2.6 was used to correct PCR and sequencing errors. MiXCR version 2.1.1 handled V(D)J alignment, clonotype assembly and CDR3 extraction. Gene usage, clonotype sharing and MAIT/NKT TCR abundance were normalised by analysing the top 1000, 10 000 and 20 000 clonotypes per sample. Diversity was computed as the inverse Simpson index with the vegan R package after downsampling to 27 000 UMIs. Paired Mann-Whitney U tests were applied to discordant twin pairs, and Benjamini-Hochberg correction was used for multiple testing. TCRdb reprocessed the reads, reporting each CDR3 protein sequence once and no DNA. The V and J calls here are based on TCRdb, not the publication. This sample's clone table shows around 200,000 distinct CDR3 sequences. The ten largest account for roughly 1.7% of the sample.

The V gene is TRBV6-6 and the J gene is TRBJ2-7. The source material was blood. The receptor comes from a human donor with ulcerative colitis or Crohn's disease, or a healthy co-twin of an affected twin (not recorded which). The CDR3 region has the sequence CASSYSASSYEQYF.